This T cell receptor beta chain originates from a study of T-cell memory formation after mild COVID-19. In the study overall: Largely donor-specific sequence clusters came from a couple of donors.

UMIs and sample barcodes were carried by the TCR alpha and TCR beta cDNA libraries that 5'RACE produced using constant-segment primers. Via MiXCR, TCRdb re-called the 5' RACE reads, giving one row per CDR3 protein. The data contain approximately 350,000 distinct CDR3 sequences, 25% to 30% of them singletons. CDR1 is SGHTS and CDR2 is YDEGEE in the germline V gene. This CDR3 has 16 residues. V was clipped by 1 base and J by 1 base, with 14 bases between them. Material for sequencing was PBMCs or a T cell subset sorted from them (not recorded which). The rearrangement uses TRBV5-8 and TRBJ1-2; D is possibly TRBD1 (6 bases). This clonotype was sampled from an adult woman who had mild COVID-19 (a few samples of this study predate the infection). Cell type and time point are not known. The CDR3 DNA sequence: TGTGCCAGCAGCTTGCTCCTGACCAGGGGTAACTATGGCTACACCTTC. Translation: CASSLLLTRGNYGYTF.